This T cell receptor beta chain was sequenced during a study of Ad26.COV2.S vaccination and SARS-CoV-2 variants. The overall study: Intramuscular Ad26.COV2.S at 5x10^10 or 1x10^11 viral particles.

About this clone itself: The antigen is not known.

Study results and limitations: Substantial response breadth was reportedly seen for spike-specific CD8+ and CD4+ T cells after vaccination.

The CDR3 has 15 residues. Germline V gene data show CDR1 as SGHTA and CDR2 as FQGNSA. Trimming took 5 bases from V and 3 from J, leaving 14 bases between them. The treatment was: some 20 received Ad26.COV2.S at low or high dose, single or two shots; about 5 received placebo; per-sample allocation not given. Sampling took place 63 days after the first vaccine or placebo injection. The administered vaccine (an Ad26 vector) expressed Wuhan-strain SARS-CoV-2 spike. Measured with immunoSEQ multiplex PCR; TCRdb has only the in-frame clones, and not every one. Of hundreds of thousands of clones listed, more than 70% are singletons.

This TCR derives from a person aged 18-60 years who received the Ad26.COV2.S COVID-19 vaccine or a placebo. The rearrangement uses TRBV7-2 and TRBJ2-1; TRBD1 might be the D (7 bases). The material sequenced was peripheral blood, taken in a trial of Ad26.COV2.S vaccine versus placebo. CDR3 nucleotides: TGTGCCAGCAGCCTGGGGGGACAGAACTACAATGAGCAGTTCTTC. Translated, it gives CASSLGGQNYNEQFF.